This TCR beta chain was sequenced for a study of T cells in Graves' hyperthyroidism and ophthalmopathy. Study-level background: Peripheral blood was acquired at first diagnosis, ahead of any therapy whatsoever. Study results and limitations: A model built on 13 V-J features separated ophthalmopathy from stable hyperthyroidism. Clonotypes that were expanded in thyroid above 0.001 mostly appeared in blood too.

This clonotype has a count of ten or more. The antigen is unknown. Uncontrolled infections, other autoimmune diseases, pregnancy or lactation led to exclusion of patients. Amplified TCR beta CDR3 regions derived from RNA transcripts. Researchers ran a first-round RT-PCR on the TCR CDR3 using the HTBI primer set. Via MiXCR, TCRdb re-called the multiplex PCR reads, giving one row per CDR3 protein. The table includes some 500,000 distinct CDR3 sequences, 15% to 20% detected once. The length of the CDR3 is 12 residues. V lost 3 bases and J lost 2, with 7 bases in between. CDR1 is DFQATT, CDR2 SNEGSKA, per germline (reference sequence).

The clonotype originates from a woman in her 30s with Graves' ophthalmopathy. Sequenced sample: blood. This chain links TRBV20-1 with TRBJ2-5; weak D call: TRBD2 (5 bases). In DNA, the CDR3 is TGCAGTGCTAGTGGAGGTCAAGAGACCCAGTACTTC. It yields the protein CSASGGQETQYF.